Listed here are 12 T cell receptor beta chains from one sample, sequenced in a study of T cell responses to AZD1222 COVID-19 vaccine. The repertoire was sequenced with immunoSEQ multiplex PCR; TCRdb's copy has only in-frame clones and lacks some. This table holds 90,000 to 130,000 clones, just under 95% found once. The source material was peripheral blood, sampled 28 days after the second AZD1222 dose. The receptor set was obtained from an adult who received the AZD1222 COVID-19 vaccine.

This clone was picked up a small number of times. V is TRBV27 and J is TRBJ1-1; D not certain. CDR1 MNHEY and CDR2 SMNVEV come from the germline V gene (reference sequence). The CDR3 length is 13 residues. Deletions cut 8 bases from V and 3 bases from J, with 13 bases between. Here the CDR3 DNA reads TGTGCCAGCGCCCTTAAGGACGACACTGAAGCTTTCTTT. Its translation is CASALKDDTEAFF.

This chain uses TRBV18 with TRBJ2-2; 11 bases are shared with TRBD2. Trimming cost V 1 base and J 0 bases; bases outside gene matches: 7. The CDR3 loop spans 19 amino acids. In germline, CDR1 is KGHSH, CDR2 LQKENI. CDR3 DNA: TGTGCCAGCTCACCACGACTACTAGCGGGGGCAGCGAACACCGGGGAGCTGTTTTTT. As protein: CASSPRLLAGAANTGELFF.

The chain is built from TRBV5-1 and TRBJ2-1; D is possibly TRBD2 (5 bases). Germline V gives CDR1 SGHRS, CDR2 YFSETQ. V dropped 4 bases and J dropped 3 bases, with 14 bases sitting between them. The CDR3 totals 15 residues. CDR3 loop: CASSPGVNDYNEQFF. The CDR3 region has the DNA TGCGCCAGCAGCCCCGGGGTTAACGACTACAATGAGCAGTTCTTC.

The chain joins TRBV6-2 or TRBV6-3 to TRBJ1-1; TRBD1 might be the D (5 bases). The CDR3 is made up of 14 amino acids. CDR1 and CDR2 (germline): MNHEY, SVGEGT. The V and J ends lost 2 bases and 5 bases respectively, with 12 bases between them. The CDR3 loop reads CASSYALDSTEAFF. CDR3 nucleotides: TGTGCCAGCAGTTACGCGCTCGACAGTACTGAAGCTTTCTTT.

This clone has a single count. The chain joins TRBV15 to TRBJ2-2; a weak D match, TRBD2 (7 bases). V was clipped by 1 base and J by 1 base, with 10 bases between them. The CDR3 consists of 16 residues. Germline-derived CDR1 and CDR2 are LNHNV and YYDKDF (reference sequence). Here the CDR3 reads CATSRVRGGNTGELFF. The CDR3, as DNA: TGTGCCACCAGCAGAGTGAGGGGGGGGAACACCGGGGAGCTGTTTTTT.

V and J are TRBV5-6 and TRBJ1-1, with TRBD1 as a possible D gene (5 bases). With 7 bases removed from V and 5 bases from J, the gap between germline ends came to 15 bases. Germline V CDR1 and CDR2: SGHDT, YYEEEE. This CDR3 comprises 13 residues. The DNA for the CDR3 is TGTGCCAGCGTCTCTCCGAGGGGAACTGAAGCTTTCTTT. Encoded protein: CASVSPRGTEAFF.

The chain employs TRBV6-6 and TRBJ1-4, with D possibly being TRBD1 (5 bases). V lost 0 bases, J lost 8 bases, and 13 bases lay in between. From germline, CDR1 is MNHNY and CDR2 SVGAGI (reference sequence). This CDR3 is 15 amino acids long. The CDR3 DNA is TGTGCCAGCAGTTACTCGTCGGGGGGAGGCGAAAAACTGTTTTTT. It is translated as CASSYSSGGGEKLFF.

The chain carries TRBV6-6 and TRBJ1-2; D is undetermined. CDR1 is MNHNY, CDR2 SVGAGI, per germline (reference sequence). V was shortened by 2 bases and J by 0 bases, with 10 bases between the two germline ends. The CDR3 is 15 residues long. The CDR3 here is CASSYGGSSNYGYTF. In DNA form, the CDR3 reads TGTGCCAGCAGTTACGGAGGCAGCTCTAACTATGGCTACACCTTC.

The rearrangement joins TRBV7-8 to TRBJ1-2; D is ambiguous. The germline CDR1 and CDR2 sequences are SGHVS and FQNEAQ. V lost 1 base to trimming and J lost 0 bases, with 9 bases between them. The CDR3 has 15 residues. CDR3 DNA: TGTGCCAGCAGCTTAGTGTGGCATCCTAACTATGGCTACACCTTC. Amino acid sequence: CASSLVWHPNYGYTF.

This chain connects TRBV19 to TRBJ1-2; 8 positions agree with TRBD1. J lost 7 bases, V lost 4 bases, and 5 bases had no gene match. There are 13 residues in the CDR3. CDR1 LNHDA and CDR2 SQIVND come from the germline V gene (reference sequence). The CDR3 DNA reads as TGTGCCAGTAGTAAGGACAGGGCGTCTGGCTACACCTTC. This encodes CASSKDRASGYTF. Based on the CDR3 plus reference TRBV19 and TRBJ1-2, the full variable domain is DGGITQSPKYLFRKEGQNVTLSCEQNLNHDAMYWYRQDPGQGLRLIYYSQIVNDFQKGDIAEGYSVSREKKESFPLTVTSAQKNPTAFYLCASSKDRASGYTFGSGTRLTVV.

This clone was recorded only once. The CDR3 reads CSVEESSRVRSGANVLTF. In DNA form, the CDR3 reads TGCAGCGTTGAAGAAAGTAGTAGGGTTCGCTCTGGGGCCAACGTCCTGACTTTC. The rearrangement links TRBV29-1 to TRBJ2-6; no definite D call. The CDR3 length is 18 residues. V dropped 0 bases and J dropped 0 bases, with 15 bases sitting between them. Germline assignment: CDR1 SQVTM and CDR2 ANQGSEA.

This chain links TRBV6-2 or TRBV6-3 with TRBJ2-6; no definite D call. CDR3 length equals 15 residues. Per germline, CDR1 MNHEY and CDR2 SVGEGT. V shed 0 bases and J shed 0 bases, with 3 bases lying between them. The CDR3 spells CASSYSHSGANVLTF. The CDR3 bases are TGTGCCAGCAGTTACTCGCACTCTGGGGCCAACGTCCTGACTTTC.